This T cell receptor (beta chain) came from a study of immune evolution from preneoplasia to lung adenocarcinoma. After pathologic assessment, macro-dissection selected premalignant or tumor cells for extraction. Study results and limitations: Top clone share appeared to fall from AAH through AIS, MIA, adenocarcinoma. Later-stage lesions appeared to have more T cells, more diversity, less clonality.

Of note for this clone: What it binds is not known.

Assay: immunoSEQ multiplex PCR; the TCRdb copy retains only in-frame clones and omits some. Of some 9,400 clones in the sample, 75% to 85% were seen once. CDR3 length equals 14 residues. The germline V and J ends were trimmed by 0 bases and 5 bases, with 8 bases remaining between them. The V gene's germline CDR1 is KGHSH and CDR2 LQKENI. The chain recombines TRBV18 with TRBJ2-1; D gene ambiguous. This clonotype was sampled from a person between 65 and 79 years old with lung adenocarcinoma. Material for sequencing was FFPE lung adenocarcinoma in situ tissue. The CDR3 sequence: CASSPPSRDNEQFF. CDR3 coding DNA: TGTGCCAGCTCACCACCGTCCCGGGACAATGAGCAGTTCTTC.